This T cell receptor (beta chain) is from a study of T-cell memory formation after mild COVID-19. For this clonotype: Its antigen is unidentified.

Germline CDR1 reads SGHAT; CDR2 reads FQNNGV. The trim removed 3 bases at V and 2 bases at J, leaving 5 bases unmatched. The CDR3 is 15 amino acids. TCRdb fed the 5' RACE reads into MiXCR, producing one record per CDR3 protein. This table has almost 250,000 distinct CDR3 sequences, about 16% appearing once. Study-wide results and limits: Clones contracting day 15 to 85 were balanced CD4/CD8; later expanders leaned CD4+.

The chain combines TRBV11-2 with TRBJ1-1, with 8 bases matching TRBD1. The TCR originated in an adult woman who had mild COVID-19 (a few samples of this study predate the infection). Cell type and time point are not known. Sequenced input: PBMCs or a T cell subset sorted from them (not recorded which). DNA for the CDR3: TGTGCCAGCAGCTTTAGACAGGGGAGTAACACTGAAGCTTTCTTT. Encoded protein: CASSFRQGSNTEAFF.